The next 12 T cell receptor beta chains were all read from a single sample in a study of shared clonotypes between healthy human individuals. Data came from immunoSEQ multiplex PCR; TCRdb stores just in-frame clones and leaves some out. Here the sample spans about 2.5 million clones, around 92% being singletons. The sequenced material came from naive CD4+ T cells from PBMCs. Described subset: CD45RA+ positively selected. These receptors were obtained from a man in his late teens or twenties in good health. Some clones in this sample may be carry-over from other donors' samples.

The chain is built from TRBV19 and TRBJ1-5, with no clear D. V dropped 0 bases and J dropped 0 bases, with 6 bases sitting between them. This CDR3 region has 15 residues. Germline V gene sequence: CDR1 LNHDA, CDR2 SQIVND (reference sequence). For the CDR3, the DNA is TGTGCCAGTAGTATAGAGGACTATAGCAATCAGCCCCAGCATTTT. Translation gives CASSIEDYSNQPQHF.

This sequence joins TRBV19 and TRBJ2-1; TRBD2 matches 9 bases. Unmatched junction bases numbered 8, after V lost 4 bases and J lost 7 bases. Germline CDR1 and CDR2: LNHDA and SQIVND (reference sequence). This CDR3 has 15 residues. Here the CDR3 DNA reads TGTGCCAGTAGTAGTAGCGGGAGTCTGAGGAATGAGCAGTTCTTC. Translating it yields CASSSSGSLRNEQFF.

This chain connects TRBV5-1 to TRBJ2-5; no reliable D call. Gene TRBJ2-7 matches the end of the DNA better, so the J call may be wrong. The length of the CDR3 is 13 residues. Per the germline V gene, CDR1 is SGHRS and CDR2 is YFSETQ. CDR3 sequence: CASSLQSSYEQYF. CDR3 in DNA: TGCGCCAGCAGCCTCCAAAGCTCCTACGAGCAGTACTTC.

This chain uses TRBV6-5 with TRBJ2-3; D gene uncertain. V was cut by 6 bases and J by 8 bases, with 15 bases left in between. The germline gives CDR1 MNHEY, CDR2 SVGAGI. This CDR3 contains 13 residues. The CDR3 coding sequence is TGTGCCAGCAGCCCCTCGCCGGCCGGTACGCAGTATTTT. Its translation is CASSPSPAGTQYF.

V usage is TRBV30 and J usage is TRBJ2-7; 7 positions match TRBD2. CDR3 length equals 14 residues. Germline V gives CDR1 GTSNPN, CDR2 SVGIG (reference sequence). The ends lost 5 bases at V and 0 bases at J; junction bases unmatched: 7. The CDR3 region has the DNA TGTGCCTGGTCCCGCGGGGGTAGCTCCTACGAGCAGTACTTC. Protein: CAWSRGGSSYEQYF.

V is TRBV5-1 and J is TRBJ2-7, with D perhaps matching TRBD1 (5 bases). The germline V and J ends were trimmed by 0 bases and 1 base, with 11 bases remaining between them. This CDR3 contains 15 residues. Germline assignment: CDR1 SGHRS and CDR2 YFSETQ. The CDR3 reads CASSLGGHFSYEQYF. The CDR3 DNA reads TGCGCCAGCAGCTTGGGCGGACACTTTTCCTACGAGCAGTACTTC.

The chain couples TRBV29-1 to TRBJ1-2; D may be TRBD1 (5 bases). Trimming took off 7 bases at V and 4 bases at J, with 19 bases between the two ends. The CDR3 runs to 14 residues. Germline V lookup: CDR1 SQVTM, CDR2 ANQGSEA. CDR3 sequence (DNA): TGCAGCGCCCGCCCCACGGCTGGGGGCTATGGCTACACCTTC. It codes for CSARPTAGGYGYTF.

The rearrangement links TRBV7-9 to TRBJ2-7; tentative D call: TRBD2 (6 bases). The V and J ends lost 7 bases and 3 bases respectively, with 16 bases between them. CDR3 size: 14 residues. Germline CDR1 is SEHNR and CDR2 is FQNEAQ (reference sequence). The CDR3 DNA sequence: TGTGCCAGCATGGGACTGGCCCTCAGCTACGAGCAGTACTTC. Translated: CASMGLALSYEQYF.

The gene calls are TRBV7-2 and TRBJ1-2; 7 nucleotides line up with TRBD1. This CDR3 is 14 amino acids long. CDR1 is SGHTA and CDR2 is FQGNSA in the germline V gene. V lost 3 bases to trimming and J lost 4 bases; unmatched junction nucleotides: 5. The CDR3 region is CASSFGDRAYGYTF. CDR3 in DNA: TGTGCCAGCAGCTTTGGCGACAGGGCCTATGGCTACACCTTC.

The chain recombines TRBV4-1 with TRBJ2-5, with a possible D match to TRBD2 (7 bases). Between the trimmed V and J ends, which lost 0 bases and 4 bases, there was a span of 15 bases. Germline CDR1 MGHRA, CDR2 YSYEKL. This CDR3 region has 16 residues. The CDR3 protein is CASSQDGGAVRETQYF. CDR3 coding DNA: TGCGCCAGCAGCCAAGATGGGGGGGCAGTGCGAGAGACCCAGTACTTC.

The CDR3: CASSIRGPSNQPQHF. The CDR3 nucleotides are TGTGCCAGTAGTATTAGGGGCCCCAGCAATCAGCCCCAGCATTTT. V usage is TRBV19 and J usage is TRBJ1-5; D is perhaps TRBD1 (5 bases). This CDR3 region has 15 residues. Germline CDR1 is LNHDA and CDR2 is SQIVND (reference sequence). Trimming stripped 3 bases from V and 1 base from J, with 10 bases between.

The sample holds one count of this clone. Different DNA sequences within this sample yield the same CDR3. The V and J genes are TRBV18 and TRBJ2-5; TRBD1 aligns across 8 bases. The CDR3 is made up of 13 amino acids. The germline gives CDR1 KGHSH, CDR2 LQKENI. With 4 bases clipped from V and 4 bases from J, the junction kept 2 bases outside the gene matches. As DNA, the CDR3 is TGTGCCAGCTCACTAGGACAGGGAGAGACCCAGTACTTC. Protein product: CASSLGQGETQYF.